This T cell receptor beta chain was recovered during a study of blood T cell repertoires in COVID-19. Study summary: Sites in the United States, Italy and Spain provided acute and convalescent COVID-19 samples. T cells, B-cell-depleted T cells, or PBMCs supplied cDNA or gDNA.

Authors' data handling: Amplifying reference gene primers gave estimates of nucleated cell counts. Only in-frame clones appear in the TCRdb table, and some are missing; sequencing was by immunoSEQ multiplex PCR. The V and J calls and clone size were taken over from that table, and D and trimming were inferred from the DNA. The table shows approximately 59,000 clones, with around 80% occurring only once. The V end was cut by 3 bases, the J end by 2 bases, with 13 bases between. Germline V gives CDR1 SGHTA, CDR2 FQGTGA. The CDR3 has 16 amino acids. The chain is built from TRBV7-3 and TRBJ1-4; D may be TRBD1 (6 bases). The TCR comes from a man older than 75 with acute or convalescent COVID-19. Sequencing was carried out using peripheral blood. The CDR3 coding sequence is TGTGCCAGCAGCTTGACAGGCCCGTCGACTAATGAAAAACTGTTTTTT. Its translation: CASSLTGPSTNEKLFF.